One and the same sample provided the 2 T cell receptor beta chains below, sequenced in a study of T cell responses to AZD1222 COVID-19 vaccine. Sequencing was performed with immunoSEQ multiplex PCR; in TCRdb, only in-frame clones are kept and a portion is missing. The sample has some 120,000 clones; 90% to 95% are singletons. The source was peripheral blood, collected on day 0 of AZD1222 vaccination. These receptors all stem from an adult in good health.

The V and J genes are TRBV9 and TRBJ2-2, with a possible D match to TRBD2 (5 bases). V was shortened by 4 bases and J by 3 bases, with 10 bases between the two germline ends. Germline lookup yields CDR1 SGDLS and CDR2 YYNGEE. The CDR3 consists of 14 residues. CDR3 loop: CASSQLDYTGELFF. The CDR3 bases are TGTGCCAGCAGCCAACTAGACTACACCGGGGAGCTGTTTTTT.

This sequence joins TRBV5-6 and TRBJ1-3; D not certain. The CDR3 runs 16 residues. The germline V and J ends were trimmed by 1 base and 0 bases, with 11 bases remaining between them. Germline values: CDR1 SGHDT, CDR2 YYEEEE. The CDR3 DNA follows: TGTGCCAGCAGCTTGATGGCAGGTCTCTCTGGAAACACCATATATTTT. This sequence encodes CASSLMAGLSGNTIYF.